A selection of T cell receptor beta chains follows, all from one sample in a study of blood T cell repertoires in COVID-19. The assay was immunoSEQ multiplex PCR, and TCRdb's table has in-frame clones only and misses some. This sample yields about half a million clones, of which roughly 85% are seen a single time; approximately 3.2% belongs to the top ten. Source material: peripheral blood. Receptors originate from a human donor in a cohort sampled during active COVID-19. CDR3s include the opening cysteine and the closing phenylalanine or tryptophan. D genes are given only for firm matches. Clone size is stated in some rows and not others, as once, few, many or a class when expanded.

size | D | J | V | length | CDR3 | DNA
- | TRBD2 | TRBJ2-7 | TRBV28 | 16 | CASSLTLAGDTYEQYF | TGTGCCAGCAGTTTAACCCTAGCGGGAGACACCTACGAGCAGTACTTC
- | TRBD2 | TRBJ2-3 | TRBV9 | 17 | CASSVIRTSGTPDTQYF | TGTGCCAGCAGCGTAATTCGGACTAGCGGGACCCCAGATACGCAGTATTTT
- | TRBD1 | TRBJ1-2 | TRBV5-8 | 13 | CASRRTGTYGYTF | TGTGCCAGCAGGCGGACAGGGACCTATGGCTACACCTTC
few | TRBD2 | TRBJ2-1 | TRBV7-2 | 16 | CASSGASGRPYNEQFF | TGTGCCAGCAGCGGGGCCAGCGGGAGGCCCTACAATGAGCAGTTCTTC
once | - | TRBJ2-7 | TRBV27 | 12 | CASTGRAYEQYF | TGTGCCAGCACCGGCAGGGCCTACGAGCAGTACTTC
- | - | TRBJ1-2 | TRBV3-1/TRBV3-2 | 18 | CASSQGRRSFLGGYGYTF | TGTGCCAGCAGCCAAGGTCGGCGGTCCTTCCTGGGAGGCTATGGCTACACCTTC
- | TRBD2 | TRBJ2-7 | TRBV28 | 14 | CASSSPGLAYEQYF | TGTGCCAGCAGTTCGCCGGGACTAGCGTACGAGCAGTACTTC
- | - | TRBJ1-2 | TRBV10-3 | 13 | CAISDDSYYGYTF | TGTGCCATCAGTGACGACAGCTACTATGGCTACACCTTC
- | - | TRBJ2-4 | TRBV4-1 | 19 | CASSQGPSGATLAKNIQYF | TGCGCCAGCAGCCAAGGACCTTCTGGGGCAACTCTTGCCAAAAACATTCAGTACTTC
- | TRBD2 | TRBJ2-1 | TRBV7-3 | 14 | CASSWLRGRDEQFF | TGTGCCAGCAGCTGGCTCAGAGGGAGGGATGAGCAGTTCTTC
- | - | TRBJ1-1 | TRBV18 | 17 | CASSRSGGELGNTEAFF | TGTGCCAGCTCACGATCGGGGGGCGAATTGGGAAACACTGAAGCTTTCTTT
- | - | TRBJ2-7 | TRBV5-4 | 14 | CASSFGRDSYEQYF | TGTGCCAGCAGCTTCGGCAGGGACTCCTACGAGCAGTACTTC
- | TRBD2 | TRBJ2-4 | TRBV4-1 | 19 | CASSKGLADALGAKNIQYF | TGCGCCAGCAGCAAGGGACTAGCGGATGCGCTGGGAGCCAAAAACATTCAGTACTTC
- | - | TRBJ2-7 | TRBV6-2/TRBV6-3 | 14 | CASSPSLNRYEQYF | TGTGCCAGCAGCCCGTCCCTTAACAGGTACGAGCAGTACTTC
- | - | TRBJ1-2 | TRBV11-2 | 13 | CASSSLRGERYTF | TGTGCCAGCAGCTCACTCAGAGGCGAGCGCTACACCTTC
- | - | TRBJ1-1 | TRBV5-6 | 15 | CASSGHARAVTEAFF | TGTGCCAGCAGCGGCCACGCCAGGGCGGTCACTGAAGCTTTCTTT
- | TRBD1 | TRBJ2-3 | TRBV6-2/TRBV6-3 | 15 | CASSQPGQGKDTQYF | TGTGCCAGCAGTCAGCCGGGACAGGGAAAAGATACGCAGTATTTT
- | - | TRBJ1-3 | TRBV6-5 | 14 | CASSLPGQGNTIYF | TGTGCCAGCAGCCTACCGGGACAAGGGAACACCATATATTTT
- | - | TRBJ2-1 | TRBV18 | 14 | CASSLSMGAGEQFF | TGTGCCAGCTCACTGTCGATGGGGGCCGGGGAGCAGTTCTTC
- | - | TRBJ1-2 | TRBV7-2 | 14 | CASSLAPQGYGYTF | TGTGCCAGCAGCTTAGCCCCACAGGGCTACGGCTACACCTTC
- | TRBD1 | TRBJ1-2 | TRBV19 | 15 | CASSIGSTGVYGYTF | TGTGCCAGTAGTATAGGATCGACAGGGGTGTATGGCTACACCTTC
- | TRBD2 | TRBJ2-1 | TRBV30 | 16 | CAWSNRLAGVLDEQFF | TGTGCCTGGAGTAATAGACTAGCGGGAGTCTTGGATGAGCAGTTCTTC
- | TRBD2 | TRBJ2-3 | TRBV7-3 | 16 | CASSLEGTSGSYTQYF | TGTGCCAGCAGCCTCGAAGGGACTAGCGGGAGTTATACGCAGTATTTT
- | TRBD1 | TRBJ2-2 | TRBV10-3 | 15 | CAISIGQGDTGELFF | TGTGCCATCAGTATAGGACAGGGGGACACCGGGGAGCTGTTTTTT
- | TRBD1 | TRBJ1-3 | TRBV19 | 16 | CASSTDRGWTGNTIYF | TGTGCCAGTAGTACCGACAGGGGATGGACTGGAAACACCATATATTTT
many | TRBD2 | TRBJ2-7 | TRBV5-5 | 15 | CASSSSASGYNEQYF | TGTGCCAGCAGCTCCTCGGCTAGCGGGTACAACGAGCAGTACTTC
- | TRBD2 | TRBJ2-3 | TRBV6-4 | 13 | CANPTSGEHTQYF | TGTGCCAACCCGACTAGCGGAGAACATACGCAGTATTTT